A selection of T cell receptor beta chains follows, all from one sample in a study of CXCR3-negative and CXCR3-positive naive CD8 T cells. TCRdb reprocessed the 5' RACE reads, with one entry per CDR3 protein and no DNA. Seen in this sample are 130,000 to 150,000 distinct CDR3 sequences; the ten most common clones hold around 0.3%. Material: naive CXCR3+ CD8+ T cells from blood. The receptors stem from a human donor in good health. Some clones in this sample may be carry-over from other donors' samples. Both conserved end residues are part of each CDR3.

V gene	J gene	CDR3 protein
TRBV6-5	TRBJ2-1	CASSELREISDEQFF
TRBV29-1	TRBJ2-7	CSVRSPLGASYEQYF
TRBV2	TRBJ2-1	CASRGVAGDKQFF
TRBV12-3/TRBV12-4	TRBJ2-3	CASSPLGGWVLAGSDTQYF
TRBV7-9	TRBJ1-2	CASSSPDSYGYTF
TRBV10-3	TRBJ1-3	CAISGGTADPEDTIYF
TRBV28	TRBJ2-7	CASIPSRTSGLEQYF
TRBV5-1	TRBJ1-1	CASSGATEAFF
TRBV20-1	TRBJ2-7	CSATLPGASGSYEQYF
TRBV13	TRBJ1-4	CASSEKSQGSNEKLFF
TRBV7-2	TRBJ1-1	CASSFRSNTEAFF
TRBV20-1	TRBJ2-7	CSAREGTSLQQYF
TRBV12-3/TRBV12-4	TRBJ1-1	CASSPDIEFTEAFF
TRBV12-3/TRBV12-4	TRBJ2-1	CASSYGDRGANEQFF
TRBV7-2	TRBJ2-1	CASSEPGLAGFPDYNEQFF
TRBV5-6	TRBJ2-1	CASSLGTGRNEQFF
TRBV7-2	TRBJ2-3	CASSLGLGTDTQYF
TRBV9	TRBJ2-1	CASSVEKGGSSYNEQFF
TRBV29-1	TRBJ1-2	CSVETGGGGYTF
TRBV15	TRBJ2-3	CATSRKSPGTSDPDTQYF
TRBV7-9	TRBJ1-5	CASSLDSSNQPQHF
TRBV11-2	TRBJ2-1	CASSLGSGRWGMDEQFF
TRBV27	TRBJ2-7	CASSSDQDRPYEQYF
TRBV2	TRBJ2-5	CASSGSVEETQYF
TRBV2	TRBJ1-5	CASRDGTDSNQPQHF
TRBV29-1	TRBJ2-3	CSVEPGTGWNTDTQYF
TRBV20-1	TRBJ2-7	CSARTGLYEQYF
TRBV2	TRBJ2-1	CASIPTGSGNEQFF
TRBV14	TRBJ2-1	CASSRRMDTGRDEQFF
TRBV20-1	TRBJ2-2	CSAETPNTGELFF